Listed here is a single T cell receptor (beta chain). Looked up from germline, CDR1 is MNHEY and CDR2 is SVGAGI. The CDR3 runs 14 residues. V dropped 4 bases and J dropped 4 bases, with 12 bases sitting between them. The data originate from a study of T-cell reconstitution after alpha-beta-depleted transplantation in children. The TCRbeta library incorporated unique molecular identifiers. TCRdb used MiXCR to reprocess the PCR reads, holding one entry per CDR3 protein. This sample has 490,000 or so distinct CDR3 sequences, with around 12% found just once. This specimen was PBMCs from the stem cell graft donor, taken from the stem cell graft. This clonotype was sampled from a human donor who donated a stem cell graft to a child with combined immunodeficiency. The chain is built from TRBV6-5 and TRBJ2-3; no clear D gene. For the CDR3, the DNA is TGTGCCAGCAGTTTAACGGACGGCGCAGATACGCAGTATTTT. Its translation is CASSLTDGADTQYF.